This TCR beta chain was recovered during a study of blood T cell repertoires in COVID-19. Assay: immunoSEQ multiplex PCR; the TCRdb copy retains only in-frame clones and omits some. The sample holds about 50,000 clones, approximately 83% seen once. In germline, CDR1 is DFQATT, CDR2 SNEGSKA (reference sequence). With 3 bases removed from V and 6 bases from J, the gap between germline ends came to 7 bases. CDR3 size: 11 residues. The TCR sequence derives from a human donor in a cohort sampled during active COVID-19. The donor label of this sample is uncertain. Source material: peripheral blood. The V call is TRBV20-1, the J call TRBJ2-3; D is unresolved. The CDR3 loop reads CSASIGDTQYF. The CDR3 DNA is TGCAGTGCTAGTATCGGGGATACGCAGTATTTT.